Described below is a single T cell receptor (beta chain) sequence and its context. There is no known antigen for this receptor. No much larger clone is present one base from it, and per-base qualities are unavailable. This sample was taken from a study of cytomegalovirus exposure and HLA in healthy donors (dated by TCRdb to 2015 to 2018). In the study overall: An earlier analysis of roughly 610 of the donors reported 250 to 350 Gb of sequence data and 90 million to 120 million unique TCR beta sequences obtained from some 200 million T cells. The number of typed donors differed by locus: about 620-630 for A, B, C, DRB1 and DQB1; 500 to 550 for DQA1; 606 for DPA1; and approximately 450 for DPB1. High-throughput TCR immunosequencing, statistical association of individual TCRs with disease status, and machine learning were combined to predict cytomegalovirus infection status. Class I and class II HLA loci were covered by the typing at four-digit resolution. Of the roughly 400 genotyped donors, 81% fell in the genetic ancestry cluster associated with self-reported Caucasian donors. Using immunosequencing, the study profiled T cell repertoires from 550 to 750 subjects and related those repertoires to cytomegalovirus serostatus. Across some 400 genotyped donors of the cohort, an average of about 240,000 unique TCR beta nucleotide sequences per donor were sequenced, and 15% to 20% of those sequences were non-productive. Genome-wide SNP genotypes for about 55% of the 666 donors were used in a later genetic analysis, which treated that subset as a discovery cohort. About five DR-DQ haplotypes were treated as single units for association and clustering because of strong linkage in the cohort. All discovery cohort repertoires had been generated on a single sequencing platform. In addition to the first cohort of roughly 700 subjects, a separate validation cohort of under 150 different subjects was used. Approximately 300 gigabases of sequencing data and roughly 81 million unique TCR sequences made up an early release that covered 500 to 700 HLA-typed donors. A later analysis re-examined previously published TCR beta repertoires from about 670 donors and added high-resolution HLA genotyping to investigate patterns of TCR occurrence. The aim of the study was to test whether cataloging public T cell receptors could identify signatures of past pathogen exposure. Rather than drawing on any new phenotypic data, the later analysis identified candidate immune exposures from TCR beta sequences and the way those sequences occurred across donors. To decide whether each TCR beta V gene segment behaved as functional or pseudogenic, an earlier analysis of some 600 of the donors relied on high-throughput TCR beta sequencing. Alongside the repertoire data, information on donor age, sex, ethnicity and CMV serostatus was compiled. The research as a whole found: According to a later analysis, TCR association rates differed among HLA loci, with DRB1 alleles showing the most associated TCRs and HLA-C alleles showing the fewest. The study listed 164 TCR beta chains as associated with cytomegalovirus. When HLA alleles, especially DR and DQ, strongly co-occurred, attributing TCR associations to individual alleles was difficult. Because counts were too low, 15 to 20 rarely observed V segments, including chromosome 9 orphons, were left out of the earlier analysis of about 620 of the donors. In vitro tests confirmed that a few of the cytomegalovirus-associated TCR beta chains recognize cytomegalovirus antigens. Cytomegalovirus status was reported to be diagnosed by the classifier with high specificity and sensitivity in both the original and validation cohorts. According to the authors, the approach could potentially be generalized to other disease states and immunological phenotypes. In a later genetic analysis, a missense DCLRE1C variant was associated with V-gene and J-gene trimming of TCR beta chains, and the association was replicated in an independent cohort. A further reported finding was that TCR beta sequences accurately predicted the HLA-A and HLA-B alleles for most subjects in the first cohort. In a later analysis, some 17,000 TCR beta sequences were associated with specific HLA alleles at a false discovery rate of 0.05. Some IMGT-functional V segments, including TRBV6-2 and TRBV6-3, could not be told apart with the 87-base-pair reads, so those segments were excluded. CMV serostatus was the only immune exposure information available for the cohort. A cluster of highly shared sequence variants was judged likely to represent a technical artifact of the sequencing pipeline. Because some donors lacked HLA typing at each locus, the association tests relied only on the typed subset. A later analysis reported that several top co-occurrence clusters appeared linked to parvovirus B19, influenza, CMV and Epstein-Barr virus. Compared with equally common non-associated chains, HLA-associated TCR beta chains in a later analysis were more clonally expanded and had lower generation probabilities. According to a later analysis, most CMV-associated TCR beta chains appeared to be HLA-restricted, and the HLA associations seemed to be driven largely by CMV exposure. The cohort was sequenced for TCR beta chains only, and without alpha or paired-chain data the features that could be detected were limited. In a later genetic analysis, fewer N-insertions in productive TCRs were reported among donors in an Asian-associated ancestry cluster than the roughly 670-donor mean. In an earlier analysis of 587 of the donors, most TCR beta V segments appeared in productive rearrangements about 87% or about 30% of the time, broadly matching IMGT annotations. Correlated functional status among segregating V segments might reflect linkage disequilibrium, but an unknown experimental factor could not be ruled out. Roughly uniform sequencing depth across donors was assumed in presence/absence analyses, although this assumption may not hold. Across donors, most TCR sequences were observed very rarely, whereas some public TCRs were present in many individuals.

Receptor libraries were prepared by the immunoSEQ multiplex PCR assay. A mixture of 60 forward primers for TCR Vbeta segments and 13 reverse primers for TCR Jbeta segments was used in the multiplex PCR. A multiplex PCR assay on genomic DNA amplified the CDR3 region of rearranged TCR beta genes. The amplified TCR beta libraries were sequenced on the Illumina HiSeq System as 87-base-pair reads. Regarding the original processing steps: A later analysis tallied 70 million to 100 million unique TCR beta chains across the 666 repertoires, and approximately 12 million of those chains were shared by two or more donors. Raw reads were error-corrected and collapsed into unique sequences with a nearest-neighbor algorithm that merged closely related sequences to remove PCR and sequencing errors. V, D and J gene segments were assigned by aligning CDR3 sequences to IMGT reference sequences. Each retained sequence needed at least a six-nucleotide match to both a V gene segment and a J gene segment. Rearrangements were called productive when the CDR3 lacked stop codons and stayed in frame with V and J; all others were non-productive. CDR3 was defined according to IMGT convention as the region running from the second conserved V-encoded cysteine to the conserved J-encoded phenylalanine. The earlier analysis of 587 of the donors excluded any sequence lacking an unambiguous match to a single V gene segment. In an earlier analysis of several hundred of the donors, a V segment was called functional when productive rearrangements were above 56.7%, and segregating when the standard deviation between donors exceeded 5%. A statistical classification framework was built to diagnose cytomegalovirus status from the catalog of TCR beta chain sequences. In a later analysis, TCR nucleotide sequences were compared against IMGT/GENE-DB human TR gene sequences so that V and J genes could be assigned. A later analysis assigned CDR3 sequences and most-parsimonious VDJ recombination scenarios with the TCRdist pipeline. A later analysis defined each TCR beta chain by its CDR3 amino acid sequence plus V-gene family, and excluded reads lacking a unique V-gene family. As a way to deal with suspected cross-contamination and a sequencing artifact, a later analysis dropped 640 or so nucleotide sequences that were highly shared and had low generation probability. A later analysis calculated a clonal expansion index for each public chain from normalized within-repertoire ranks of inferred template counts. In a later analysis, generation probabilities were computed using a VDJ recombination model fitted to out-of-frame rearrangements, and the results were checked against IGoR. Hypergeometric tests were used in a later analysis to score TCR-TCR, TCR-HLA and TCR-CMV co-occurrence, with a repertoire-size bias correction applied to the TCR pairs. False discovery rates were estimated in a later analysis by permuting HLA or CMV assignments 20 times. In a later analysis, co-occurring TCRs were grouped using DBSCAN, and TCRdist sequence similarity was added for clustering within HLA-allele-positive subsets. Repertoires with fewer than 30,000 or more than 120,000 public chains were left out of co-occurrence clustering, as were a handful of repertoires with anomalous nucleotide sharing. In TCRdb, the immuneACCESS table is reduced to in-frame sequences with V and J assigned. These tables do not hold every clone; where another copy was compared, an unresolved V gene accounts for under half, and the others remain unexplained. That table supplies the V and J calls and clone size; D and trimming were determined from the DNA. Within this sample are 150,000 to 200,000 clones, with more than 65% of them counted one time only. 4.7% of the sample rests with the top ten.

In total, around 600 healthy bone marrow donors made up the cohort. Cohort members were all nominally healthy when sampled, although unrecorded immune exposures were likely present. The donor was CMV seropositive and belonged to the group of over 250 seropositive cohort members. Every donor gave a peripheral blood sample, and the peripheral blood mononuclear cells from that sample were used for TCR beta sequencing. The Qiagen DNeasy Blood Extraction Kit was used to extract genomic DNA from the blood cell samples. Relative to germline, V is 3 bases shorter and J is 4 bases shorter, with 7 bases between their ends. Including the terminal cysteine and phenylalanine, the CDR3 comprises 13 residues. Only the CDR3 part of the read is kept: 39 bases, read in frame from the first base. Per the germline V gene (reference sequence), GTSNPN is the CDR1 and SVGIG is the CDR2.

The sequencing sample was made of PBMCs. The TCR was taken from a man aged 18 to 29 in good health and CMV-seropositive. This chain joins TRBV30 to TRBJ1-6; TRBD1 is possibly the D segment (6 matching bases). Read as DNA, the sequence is TGTGCCTGGAGGGACAGATATAATTCACCCCTCCACTTT. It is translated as CAWRDRYNSPLHF.